This T cell receptor (beta chain) was captured by sequencing in a study of blood T cell repertoires in COVID-19. The CDR3 covers 16 residues. Trimming at V came to 3 bases and at J to 1 base, leaving 8 bases not matched to a gene. CDR1 is GTSNPN, CDR2 SVGIG, per germline (reference sequence). The table came from immunoSEQ multiplex PCR; TCRdb's copy has only in-frame clones and leaves some out. The sample lists approximately 53,000 clones, approximately 78% seen once, with approximately 5% in the top ten. The sequence came from a woman in her forties or fifties with acute COVID-19. Sequenced sample: PBMCs or T cells enriched from blood (not recorded which). The gene calls are TRBV30 and TRBJ2-5; 10 nucleotides line up with TRBD2. As DNA, the CDR3 is TGTGCCTGGAGCCTAACTAGCGGGGTCCTCCAAGAGACCCAGTACTTC. Its protein is CAWSLTSGVLQETQYF. The complete variable domain, with remaining parts taken from reference TRBV30 and TRBJ2-5, reads SQTIHQWPATLVQPVGSPLSLECTVEGTSNPNLYWYRQAAGRGLQLLFYSVGIGQISSEVPQNLSASRPQDRQFILSSKKLLLSDSGFYLCAWSLTSGVLQETQYFGPGTRLLVL.